Listed below are T cell receptor beta chains from one sample, sequenced in a study of CD8 T cells in Susac syndrome. One entry per CDR3 protein results from TCRdb running MiXCR on the immunoSEQ multiplex PCR reads. The data hold about 240,000 distinct CDR3 sequences, with about 96% observed a single time. Input material: CD4+ T cells from PBMCs. The receptors were gathered from a human donor with Susac syndrome. The CDR3 runs from the conserved cysteine through the conserved F or W. Fields, in order: clone size, V gene, J gene, D gene, CDR3 DNA, CDR3 protein. A D gene is named only where the DNA matches it firmly. Size is omitted from some rows. Given values are once, few, many or a class for expanded clones.

clone size: NA; V gene: TRBV20-1; J gene: TRBJ2-5; D gene: NA; CDR3 DNA: TGCAGTGCTACTTTGGGTAGTTGGGGGGAGACCCAGTACTTC; CDR3 protein: CSATLGSWGETQYF
clone size: NA; V gene: TRBV29-1; J gene: TRBJ1-2; D gene: NA; CDR3 DNA: TGCAGCGTTGGACAAAATCTAAACTATGGCTACACCTTC; CDR3 protein: CSVGQNLNYGYTF
clone size: NA; V gene: TRBV11-3; J gene: TRBJ1-1; D gene: NA; CDR3 DNA: TGTGCCAGCAGCTCCTCCCGAACAGGGCTTAGGAACACTGAAGCTTTCTTT; CDR3 protein: CASSSSRTGLRNTEAFF
clone size: NA; V gene: TRBV2; J gene: TRBJ2-1; D gene: NA; CDR3 DNA: TGTGCCAGCAGTGAAGCCTCCTACAATGAGCAGTTCTTC; CDR3 protein: CASSEASYNEQFF
clone size: NA; V gene: TRBV28; J gene: TRBJ1-5; D gene: NA; CDR3 DNA: TGTGCTGTCGGTCGAGGTGGGCATCAGCCCCAGCATTTT; CDR3 protein: CAVGRGGHQPQHF
clone size: NA; V gene: TRBV20-1; J gene: TRBJ2-5; D gene: NA; CDR3 DNA: TGCAGTGCTAGTTTTGAGACCCAGTACTTC; CDR3 protein: CSASFETQYF
clone size: NA; V gene: TRBV28; J gene: TRBJ2-7; D gene: NA; CDR3 DNA: TGTGCCAGCGGGCGCGGGATTTACGAGCAGTACTTC; CDR3 protein: CASGRGIYEQYF
clone size: NA; V gene: TRBV24-1; J gene: TRBJ1-1; D gene: NA; CDR3 DNA: TGTGCCACCAGTGATTCGGGCACCGGTAGCACTGAAGCTTTCTTT; CDR3 protein: CATSDSGTGSTEAFF
clone size: NA; V gene: TRBV5-1; J gene: TRBJ1-2; D gene: NA; CDR3 DNA: TGCGCCAGCAGTCCGGACAGTTCTAACTATGGCTACACCTTC; CDR3 protein: CASSPDSSNYGYTF
clone size: NA; V gene: TRBV29-1; J gene: TRBJ2-1; D gene: TRBD2; CDR3 DNA: TGCAGCGCGGCTACGGGACTATTGAACAATGAGCAGTTCTTC; CDR3 protein: CSAATGLLNNEQFF
clone size: NA; V gene: TRBV7-9; J gene: TRBJ2-7; D gene: NA; CDR3 DNA: TGTGCCAGCAGCTCAACCCTCCGGGACTCTGGGGAGCAGTACTTC; CDR3 protein: CASSSTLRDSGEQYF
clone size: once; V gene: TRBV27; J gene: TRBJ2-7; D gene: TRBD1; CDR3 DNA: TGTGCCAGCAGTGAATACAGGGGGTTGGCCTACGAGCAGTACTTC; CDR3 protein: CASSEYRGLAYEQYF
clone size: NA; V gene: TRBV4-1; J gene: TRBJ2-1; D gene: TRBD2; CDR3 DNA: TGCGCCAGCAGCCGCCCCCGGAGCGGGGTCTCCTACAATGAGCAGTTCTTC; CDR3 protein: CASSRPRSGVSYNEQFF
clone size: NA; V gene: TRBV5-1; J gene: TRBJ2-5; D gene: TRBD1; CDR3 DNA: TGCGCCAGCAGCCGACGACAGGGGTATGAGACCCAGTACTTC; CDR3 protein: CASSRRQGYETQYF
clone size: NA; V gene: TRBV9; J gene: TRBJ1-1; D gene: NA; CDR3 DNA: TGTGCCAGCAGCGTAGTCCAACACCTGAACACTGAAGCTTTCTTT; CDR3 protein: CASSVVQHLNTEAFF
clone size: NA; V gene: TRBV28; J gene: TRBJ2-5; D gene: NA; CDR3 DNA: TGTGCCAGCAGTAACCGACTGGAGACCCAGTACTTC; CDR3 protein: CASSNRLETQYF
clone size: NA; V gene: TRBV30; J gene: TRBJ2-6; D gene: NA; CDR3 DNA: TGTGCCTGGGGCTACACCTCTGGGGCCAACGTCCTGACTTTC; CDR3 protein: CAWGYTSGANVLTF
clone size: NA; V gene: TRBV7-9; J gene: TRBJ2-1; D gene: NA; CDR3 DNA: TGTGCCAGCAGCCCGGGGAGGAGGGCCTGGTTCTTC; CDR3 protein: CASSPGRRAWFF
clone size: NA; V gene: TRBV15; J gene: TRBJ2-5; D gene: NA; CDR3 DNA: TGTGCCACCAGCAGAGATACAACGGAGACCCAGTACTTC; CDR3 protein: CATSRDTTETQYF
clone size: NA; V gene: TRBV20-1; J gene: TRBJ1-3; D gene: NA; CDR3 DNA: TGCAGTGCCCGCGAAGTTTCAGGTGTCGGGCCAGACGTTGGAAACACCATATATTTT; CDR3 protein: CSAREVSGVGPDVGNTIYF
clone size: once; V gene: TRBV2; J gene: TRBJ1-2; D gene: NA; CDR3 DNA: TGTGCCAGCAGCGAAGGGGACACCTATGGCTACACCTTC; CDR3 protein: CASSEGDTYGYTF
clone size: NA; V gene: TRBV24-1; J gene: TRBJ2-5; D gene: NA; CDR3 DNA: TGTGCCACCAGTGATTATAGAGAGACCCAGTACTTC; CDR3 protein: CATSDYRETQYF
clone size: once; V gene: TRBV12-3/TRBV12-4; J gene: TRBJ2-3; D gene: TRBD1; CDR3 DNA: TGTGCCAGCAGTTTGAATCTAGGGGGCGCTCGATTAGATACGCAGTATTTT; CDR3 protein: CASSLNLGGARLDTQYF
clone size: NA; V gene: TRBV2; J gene: TRBJ1-2; D gene: NA; CDR3 DNA: TGTGCCAGCAACGAACCGGGTCGAGCCTATGGCTACACCTTC; CDR3 protein: CASNEPGRAYGYTF
clone size: NA; V gene: TRBV25-1; J gene: TRBJ1-2; D gene: NA; CDR3 DNA: TGTGCCAGCAGTGACGCGACAGGCTCGGGTGGCTACACCTTC; CDR3 protein: CASSDATGSGGYTF
clone size: NA; V gene: TRBV5-1; J gene: TRBJ2-5; D gene: TRBD2; CDR3 DNA: TGCGCCAGCAGCCGGGGGACTAGCGGACAAGAGACCCAGTACTTC; CDR3 protein: CASSRGTSGQETQYF
clone size: NA; V gene: TRBV9; J gene: TRBJ2-7; D gene: NA; CDR3 DNA: TGTGCCAGCAGCGACATACTAACGGGAGTTTACGAGCAGTACTTC; CDR3 protein: CASSDILTGVYEQYF
clone size: once; V gene: TRBV7-2; J gene: TRBJ2-7; D gene: NA; CDR3 DNA: TGTGCCAGCAGCCCGCGGACTATCTCCTACGAGCAGTACTTC; CDR3 protein: CASSPRTISYEQYF
clone size: NA; V gene: TRBV23-1; J gene: TRBJ1-5; D gene: NA; CDR3 DNA: TGCGCCAGCAGTCAATCCTACCAGGGAGATTATCAGCCCCAGCATTTT; CDR3 protein: CASSQSYQGDYQPQHF
clone size: NA; V gene: TRBV29-1; J gene: TRBJ2-2; D gene: NA; CDR3 DNA: TGCAGCGTATTGAGGGCCGCCGGGGAGCTGTTTTTT; CDR3 protein: CSVLRAAGELFF